The 3 T cell receptor beta chains below come from one sample, sequenced in a study of shared clonotypes between healthy human individuals. Using immunoSEQ multiplex PCR, the repertoire was profiled, and TCRdb retains in-frame clones only, with some absent. Found here are some 1.4 million clones, over 95% of them singletons; the top ten hold roughly 1.2%. Sequenced input: naive CD4+ T cells sorted from blood. Subset described: CD45RA+ positively selected. The origin of the receptors is a man aged 30 to 39 in good health.

CDR3 nucleotides: TGTGCCAGCAGCGTTTCCGGGACAGGCTACGAGCAGTACTTC. Translation: CASSVSGTGYEQYF. The V and J genes are TRBV9 and TRBJ2-7; TRBD1 aligns across 8 bases. The CDR3 is 14 residues long. CDR1 is SGDLS and CDR2 is YYNGEE in the germline V gene. The V segment lost 2 bases and the J segment 3 bases; nucleotides outside the gene matches: 4.

This clone was recorded once. The chain is built from TRBV6-4 and TRBJ2-7, with 7 bases fitting TRBD1. Germline-derived CDR1 and CDR2 are MRHNA and SNTAGT. Unmatched junction bases numbered 5, after V lost 6 bases and J lost 6 bases. The CDR3 has 12 residues. The CDR3, as DNA: TGTGCCAGCAGAGACAGGGCTTGCGAGCAGTACTTC. It codes for CASRDRACEQYF.

CDR3 sequence (DNA): TGTGCCAGCAGTGTTGTTGGTACCACTGAAGCTTTCTTT. It is translated as CASSVVGTTEAFF. The genes are TRBV2 and TRBJ1-1, with D hard to call. V was clipped by 4 bases and J by 4 bases, with 10 bases between them. CDR3 size: 13 residues. Germline V lookup: CDR1 SNHLY, CDR2 FYNNEI. The full variable domain, completed using reference TRBV2 and TRBJ1-1, is EPEVTQTPSHQVTQMGQEVILRCVPISNHLYFYWYRQILGQKVEFLVSFYNNEISEKSEIFDDQFSVERPDGSNFTLKIRSTKLEDSAMYFCASSVVGTTEAFFGQGTRLTVV.